The 27 T cell receptor beta chains in this list originate from one sample, sequenced in a study of cytomegalovirus exposure and HLA in healthy donors. In the PCR, 60 Vbeta and 13 Jbeta primers were used. Here immunoSEQ multiplex PCR was the method, and the copy in TCRdb shows in-frame clones only, minus some. The sample lists fewer than 80,000 clones; roughly 68% were seen once. Material for sequencing was PBMCs. The receptor set was obtained from an older woman in good health and CMV-seropositive.

V is TRBV30 and J is TRBJ2-1; 13 bases align to TRBD2. V trimming: 0 bases; J trimming: 3 bases; junction bases outside the gene matches: 5. The CDR3 totals 17 residues. Germline V gene sequence: CDR1 GTSNPN, CDR2 SVGIG (reference sequence). The CDR3 DNA sequence: TGTGCCTGGAGTGTACCACTAGCGGGAGGGTACTACAATGAGCAGTTCTTC. Translating it yields CAWSVPLAGGYYNEQFF.

In its sample, this clone was seen once. This chain connects TRBV30 to TRBJ2-5; the D gene is possibly TRBD2 (5 bases). V gave up 2 bases and J gave up 5 bases, with 12 bases separating them. This CDR3 region has 13 residues. Germline CDR1 is GTSNPN and CDR2 is SVGIG (reference sequence). Here the CDR3 DNA reads TGTGCCTGGAGTAAGAGGGAGTGGGAGACCCAGTACTTC. This sequence encodes CAWSKREWETQYF.

This clone was recorded only once. The chain uses TRBV7-3 and TRBJ2-2, with 8 bases aligning to TRBD2. The CDR3 runs to 13 residues. J lost 5 bases, V lost 4 bases, and 0 bases had no gene match. Germline lookup yields CDR1 SGHTA and CDR2 FQGTGA. CDR3 sequence (DNA): TGTGCCAGCAGCTCGGGGGGGACCGGGGAGCTGTTTTTT. Its translation is CASSSGGTGELFF.

This clone occurred once. The V and J genes are TRBV9 and TRBJ2-1; 7 bases map to TRBD1. From germline, CDR1 is SGDLS and CDR2 YYNGEE. After removal of 5 bases from V and 13 bases from J, the junction contained 12 bases not matched to a gene. The CDR3 has 13 residues. The CDR3 region has the DNA TGTGCCAGCAGTGACGGGACAGAGAATAAACAGTTCTTC. Translated, it gives CASSDGTENKQFF.

This clone was recorded a few times. V usage is TRBV10-3 and J usage is TRBJ1-1; D might be TRBD1 (5 bases). This CDR3 comprises 14 residues. V lost 5 bases to trimming and J lost 1 base, with 11 bases between them. Per germline, CDR1 ENHRY and CDR2 SYGVKD. CDR3 DNA: TGTGCCATCAGTCAGGGTTTGACGAACACTGAAGCTTTCTTT. The encoded protein is CAISQGLTNTEAFF.

This clone has a handful of counts. The gene calls are TRBV6-5 and TRBJ2-1; 7 bases are shared with TRBD1. The CDR3 consists of 14 residues. Per the germline V gene, CDR1 is MNHEY and CDR2 is SVGAGI. J gave up 9 bases and V 0 bases, and 5 bases lay outside the gene matches. The CDR3 protein is CASSYSTGFGEQFF. The CDR3 nucleotides are TGTGCCAGCAGTTACTCGACAGGGTTTGGTGAGCAGTTCTTC.

A few counts support this clone. The rearrangement links TRBV5-1 to TRBJ2-1, with 8 bases identical to TRBD2. From germline, CDR1 is SGHRS and CDR2 YFSETQ. This CDR3 is 15 amino acids long. J gave up 2 bases and V 4 bases, and 5 bases lay outside the gene matches. The DNA of the CDR3 is TGCGCCAGCAGCCGGAGCGGGGGTCCCTACAATGAGCAGTTCTTC. This encodes CASSRSGGPYNEQFF.

V is TRBV30 and J is TRBJ1-1; a weak D match, TRBD1 (6 bases). The CDR3 covers 15 residues. The ends were cut back, 2 bases at V and 1 base at J, with 14 bases in the middle. The V gene's germline CDR1 is GTSNPN and CDR2 SVGIG (reference sequence). For the CDR3, the DNA is TGTGCCTGGAGTTTTCTCGGACAGCCGAACACTGAAGCTTTCTTT. It encodes CAWSFLGQPNTEAFF.

V usage is TRBV6-5 and J usage is TRBJ1-5; D is ambiguous. Germline loops: CDR1 MNHEY, CDR2 SVGAGI. V lost 0 bases to trimming and J lost 4 bases, with 10 bases between them. The CDR3 sequence is 15 residues long. The CDR3, as DNA: TGTGCCAGCAGTTACTCGGGGAGACCTAATCAGCCCCAGCATTTT. This sequence encodes CASSYSGRPNQPQHF.

CDR3 residues: CASSTGQGAFNEQFF. The CDR3 DNA is TGTGCCAGCAGCACGGGACAGGGGGCTTTCAATGAGCAGTTCTTC. The chain combines TRBV7-8 with TRBJ2-1, with 12 bases identical to TRBD1. Germline V gene data show CDR1 as SGHVS and CDR2 as FQNEAQ. The junction had 5 bases not matched to a gene; V was cut back by 5 bases and J by 6 bases. This CDR3 contains 15 residues.

This clone was observed a single time. V usage is TRBV19 and J usage is TRBJ1-5; D gene unclear. Germline V gene data show CDR1 as LNHDA and CDR2 as SQIVND (reference sequence). The CDR3 is 14 residues long. V shed 3 bases and J shed 4 bases, with 10 bases lying between them. The CDR3 here is CASSMSQPNQPQHF. CDR3 DNA: TGTGCCAGTAGTATGTCACAGCCTAATCAGCCCCAGCATTTT.

This chain links TRBV29-1 with TRBJ1-1; D is undetermined. Trimming left V 3 bases short and J 0 bases short, with 5 bases between. Per germline, CDR1 SQVTM and CDR2 ANQGSEA. CDR3 length: 12 residues. CDR3 nucleotide sequence: TGCAGCGTTGATTTAGTGAACACTGAAGCTTTCTTT. Encoded protein: CSVDLVNTEAFF.

The chain has TRBV11-2 and TRBJ2-7; D uncertain. This CDR3 has 14 residues. CDR1 and CDR2 from the germline V gene are SGHAT and FQNNGV. Trimming removed 4 bases at V and 0 bases at J, with 10 bases between. As DNA, the CDR3 is TGTGCCAGCAGCTCGTACTGGAGCTCCTACGAGCAGTACTTC. Translation: CASSSYWSSYEQYF.

V is TRBV29-1 and J is TRBJ1-5, with 9 bases matching TRBD1. V lost 6 bases, J lost 1 base, and 4 bases stayed unmatched. CDR1 SQVTM and CDR2 ANQGSEA come from the germline V gene. The CDR3 runs to 14 residues. The DNA of the CDR3 is TGCAGCGTCGAGGGACAGGGAAGCAATCAGCCCCAGCATTTT. This translates into CSVEGQGSNQPQHF.

V usage is TRBV27 and J usage is TRBJ2-3, with D possibly TRBD1 on 5 matching bases. The CDR3 has 17 residues. Germline CDR1 reads MNHEY; CDR2 reads SMNVEV (reference sequence). V lost 0 bases and J 5 bases, leaving 18 bases between the germline ends. This chain's CDR3 is CASSLSGPSLVEDTQYF. CDR3 nucleotide sequence: TGTGCCAGCAGTTTATCGGGGCCTTCGTTGGTAGAAGATACGCAGTATTTT.

This rearrangement joins TRBV6-6 to TRBJ2-1; 8 nucleotides match TRBD1. The CDR3 is made up of 13 amino acids. From germline, CDR1 is MNHNY and CDR2 SVGAGI (reference sequence). V was clipped by 6 bases and J by 7 bases; unmatched bases: 5. The CDR3, as DNA: TGTGCCAGCAGGGGAACAGGGGGAAATGAGCAGTTCTTC. Its translation: CASRGTGGNEQFF.

This clone was counted a few times. The same CDR3 arises from other DNA sequences in this sample as well. V gene TRBV5-6 combines with J gene TRBJ2-1, with D tentatively TRBD1 (5 bases). The CDR3 is made up of 15 amino acids. V was cut by 2 bases and J by 2 bases, with 11 bases left in between. Germline assignment: CDR1 SGHDT and CDR2 YYEEEE. DNA of the CDR3: TGTGCCAGCAGCTTCAGGGATAGGGCCTACAATGAGCAGTTCTTC. It translates to CASSFRDRAYNEQFF. Complete variable domain (other parts from reference TRBV5-6 and TRBJ2-1): DAGVTQSPTHLIKTRGQQVTLRCSPKSGHDTVSWYQQALGQGPQFIFQYYEEEERQRGNFPDRFSGHQFPNYSSELNVNALLLGDSALYLCASSFRDRAYNEQFFGPGTRLTVL.

This clone was detected a few times. The chain has TRBV19 and TRBJ1-5, with a weak D call TRBD1 (6 bases). Trimming pared 2 bases from V and 5 bases from J, leaving 13 bases between. This CDR3 spans 15 amino acids. Germline V CDR1 and CDR2: LNHDA, SQIVND (reference sequence). In DNA, the CDR3 is TGTGCCAGTAGTATACAACAGGGTTTACATCAGCCCCAGCATTTT. This codes for CASSIQQGLHQPQHF.

The chain combines TRBV10-3 with TRBJ2-5; 12 positions agree with TRBD2. The V gene's germline CDR1 is ENHRY and CDR2 SYGVKD. J was trimmed by 4 bases and V by 0 bases; bases with no gene match: 3. The CDR3 sequence is 16 residues long. CDR3 nucleotide sequence: TGTGCCATCAGTGAGTCTGGACTAGCGGGATTAGAGACCCAGTACTTC. The encoded protein is CAISESGLAGLETQYF.

This clone came up once. The chain recombines TRBV19 with TRBJ2-7; D possibly corresponds to TRBD1 (6 bases). The germline gives CDR1 LNHDA, CDR2 SQIVND (reference sequence). The CDR3 runs to 13 residues. V was pared by 5 bases and J by 2 bases, with 10 bases between. The CDR3 region is CASSLGAPYEQYF. The CDR3 DNA reads as TGTGCCAGTAGTTTGGGGGCGCCCTACGAGCAGTACTTC.

The V and J genes are TRBV6-1 and TRBJ2-5; tentative D call: TRBD2 (5 bases). The CDR3 loop spans 12 amino acids. The V and J ends lost 7 bases and 0 bases respectively, with 6 bases between them. CDR1 is MNHNS, CDR2 SASEGT, per germline. The CDR3 spells CASTTNQETQYF. The CDR3 nucleotides are TGTGCCAGCACGACTAACCAAGAGACCCAGTACTTC.

The rearrangement uses TRBV2 and TRBJ1-1; D is uncertain. Germline V gene sequence: CDR1 SNHLY, CDR2 FYNNEI. The CDR3 runs 16 residues. Trimming stripped 7 bases from V and 1 base from J, with 19 bases between. The DNA of the CDR3 is TGTGCCAGCACAAACGGGGTCCCGCGGGGGAACACTGAAGCTTTCTTT. Amino acids: CASTNGVPRGNTEAFF.

This clone has just a few counts. The rearrangement uses TRBV2 and TRBJ1-1; D is perhaps TRBD1 (5 bases). Germline V lookup: CDR1 SNHLY, CDR2 FYNNEI. V was trimmed by 4 bases and J by 7 bases, leaving 7 bases between them. The CDR3 is 11 amino acids. CDR3 amino acids: CASSVGHEAFF. In DNA form, the CDR3 reads TGTGCCAGCAGTGTAGGACATGAAGCTTTCTTT. Combining the CDR3 with reference TRBV2 and TRBJ1-1 gives the whole variable domain EPEVTQTPSHQVTQMGQEVILRCVPISNHLYFYWYRQILGQKVEFLVSFYNNEISEKSEIFDDQFSVERPDGSNFTLKIRSTKLEDSAMYFCASSVGHEAFFGQGTRLTVV.

The V and J genes are TRBV7-9 and TRBJ2-2; 9 nucleotides agree with TRBD2. The CDR3 totals 16 residues. Trimming removed 5 bases from V and 4 bases from J; junction bases left unmatched: 8. Germline V lookup: CDR1 SEHNR, CDR2 FQNEAQ (reference sequence). The CDR3 nucleotides read TGTGCCAGCAGCCGATCGATAGCGGGGGTCACCGGGGAGCTGTTTTTT. Amino acid sequence: CASSRSIAGVTGELFF.

The J gene is TRBJ2-4, the V gene TRBV11-2, with 9 positions matching TRBD1. The CDR3 is made up of 15 amino acids. V shed 2 bases, J shed 6 bases, and the junction held 5 bases outside the gene matches. Germline CDR1 SGHAT, CDR2 FQNNGV. The CDR3 loop reads CASSLNRGRGNIQYF. In nucleotides, the CDR3 is TGTGCCAGCAGCTTAAACAGGGGGCGGGGAAACATTCAGTACTTC.

This clone was counted a few times. V usage is TRBV9 and J usage is TRBJ2-3; 11 bases are shared with TRBD2. J gave up 1 base and V 3 bases, and 4 bases lay outside the gene matches. CDR1 is SGDLS, CDR2 YYNGEE, per germline. The CDR3 sequence is 16 residues long. CDR3 in amino acids: CASSGTSGGGTDTQYF. The CDR3 DNA reads as TGTGCCAGCAGCGGAACTAGCGGGGGCGGCACAGATACGCAGTATTTT.

The chain uses TRBV2 and TRBJ1-6, with 9 nucleotides matching TRBD1. V dropped 4 bases and J dropped 9; count of bases not matched to a gene: 4. Germline-derived CDR1 and CDR2 are SNHLY and FYNNEI. There are 14 residues in the CDR3. CDR3 DNA: TGTGCCAGCAGTGTGGGACAGGGCGCTTCACCCCTCCACTTT. Translating gives CASSVGQGASPLHF.